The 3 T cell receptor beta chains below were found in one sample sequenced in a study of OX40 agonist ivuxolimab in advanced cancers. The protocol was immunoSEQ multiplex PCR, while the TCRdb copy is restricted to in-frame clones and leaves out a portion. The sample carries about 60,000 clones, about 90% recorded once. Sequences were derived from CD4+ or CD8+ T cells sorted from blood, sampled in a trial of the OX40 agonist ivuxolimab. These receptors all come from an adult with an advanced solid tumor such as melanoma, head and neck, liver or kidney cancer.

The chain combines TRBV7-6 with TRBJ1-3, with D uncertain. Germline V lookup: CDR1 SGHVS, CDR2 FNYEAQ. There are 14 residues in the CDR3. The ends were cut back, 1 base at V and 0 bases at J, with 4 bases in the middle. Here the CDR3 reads CASSLVGSGNTIYF. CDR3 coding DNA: TGTGCCAGCAGCTTAGTTGGCTCTGGAAACACCATATATTTT.

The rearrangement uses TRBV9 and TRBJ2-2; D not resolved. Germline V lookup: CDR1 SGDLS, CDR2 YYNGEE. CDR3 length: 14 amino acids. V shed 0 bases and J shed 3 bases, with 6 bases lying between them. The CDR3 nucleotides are TGTGCCAGCAGCGTAGCACCCGACACCGGGGAGCTGTTTTTT. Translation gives CASSVAPDTGELFF.

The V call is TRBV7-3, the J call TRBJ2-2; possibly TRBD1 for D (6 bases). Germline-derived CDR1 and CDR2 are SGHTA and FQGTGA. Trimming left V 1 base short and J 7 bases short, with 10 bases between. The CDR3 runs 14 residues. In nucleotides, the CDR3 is TGTGCCAGCAGCTTAAACAGGGCTGGCGGGGAGCTGTTTTTT. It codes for CASSLNRAGGELFF.